This TCR beta chain was identified during a study of shared T cell receptors in the human thymus. Only one count was recorded for this clone. Measured with immunoSEQ multiplex PCR; TCRdb has only the in-frame clones, and not every one. Of hundreds of thousands of clones in the sample, approximately 90% are singletons; the top ten hold roughly 0.0097%. These data also formed part of another study, on human thymus T cells. According to that study: Infants, healthy and Finnish, who were having corrective surgery for congenital heart defects served as donors. A high degree of thymic repertoire overlap among unrelated individuals was reported in related research.

Material for sequencing was thymocytes. This TCR derives from a boy under two years old with a congenital heart defect.

The DNA for the CDR3 is TGCGCCAGCAGCTCATACCGGCGCGGGGAAGCCTACGAGCAGTACTTC. Translation: CASSSYRRGEAYEQYF. This chain connects TRBV5-1 to TRBJ2-5, with a weak D call TRBD2 (6 bases). The J call may be wrong; the DNA end is better matched by TRBJ2-7. CDR1 SGHRS and CDR2 YFSETQ come from the germline V gene. The length of the CDR3 is 16 residues.